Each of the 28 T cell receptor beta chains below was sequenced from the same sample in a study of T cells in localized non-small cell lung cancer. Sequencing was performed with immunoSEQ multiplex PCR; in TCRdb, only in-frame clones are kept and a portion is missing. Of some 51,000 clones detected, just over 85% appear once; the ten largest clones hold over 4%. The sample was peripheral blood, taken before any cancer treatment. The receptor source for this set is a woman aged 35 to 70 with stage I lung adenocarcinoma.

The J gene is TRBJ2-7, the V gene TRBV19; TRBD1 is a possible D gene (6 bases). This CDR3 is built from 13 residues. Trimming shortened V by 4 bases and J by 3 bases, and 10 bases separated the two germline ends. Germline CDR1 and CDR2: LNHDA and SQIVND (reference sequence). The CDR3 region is CASSRGQLYEQYF. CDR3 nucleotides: TGTGCCAGTAGTAGAGGACAGCTCTACGAGCAGTACTTC. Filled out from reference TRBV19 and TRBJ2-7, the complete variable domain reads DGGITQSPKYLFRKEGQNVTLSCEQNLNHDAMYWYRQDPGQGLRLIYYSQIVNDFQKGDIAEGYSVSREKKESFPLTVTSAQKNPTAFYLCASSRGQLYEQYFGPGTRLTVT.

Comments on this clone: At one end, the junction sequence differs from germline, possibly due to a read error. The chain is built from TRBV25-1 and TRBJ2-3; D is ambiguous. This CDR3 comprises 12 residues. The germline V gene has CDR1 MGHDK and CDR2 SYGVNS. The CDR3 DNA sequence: TGTGCCAGCAGCGAATGGACAGATACGCAGTATTTT. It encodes CASSEWTDTQYF.

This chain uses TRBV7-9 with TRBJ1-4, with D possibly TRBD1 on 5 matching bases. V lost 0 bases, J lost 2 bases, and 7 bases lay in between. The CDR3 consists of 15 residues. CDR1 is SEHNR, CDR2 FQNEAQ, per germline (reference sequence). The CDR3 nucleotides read TGTGCCAGCAGCTTAGCGGCAGGGACTAATGAAAAACTGTTTTTT. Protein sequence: CASSLAAGTNEKLFF.

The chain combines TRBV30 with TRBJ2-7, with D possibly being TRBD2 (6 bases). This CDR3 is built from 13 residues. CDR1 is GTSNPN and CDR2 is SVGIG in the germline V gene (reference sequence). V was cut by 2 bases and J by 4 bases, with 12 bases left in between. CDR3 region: CAWSHSGSYEQYF. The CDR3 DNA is TGTGCCTGGAGTCATTCCGGGAGTTACGAGCAGTACTTC.

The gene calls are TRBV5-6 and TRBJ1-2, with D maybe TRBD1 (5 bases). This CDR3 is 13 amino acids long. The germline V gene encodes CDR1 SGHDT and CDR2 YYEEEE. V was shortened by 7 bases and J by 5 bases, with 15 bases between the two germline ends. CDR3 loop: CASVAGLGYGYTF. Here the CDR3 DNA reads TGTGCCAGCGTTGCGGGACTAGGTTATGGCTACACCTTC.

The CDR3 DNA follows: TGTGCCAGCAGCTTGACAGGGGGTCCCGCCAATGAGCAGTTCTTC. Translating gives CASSLTGGPANEQFF. This chain uses TRBV11-3 with TRBJ2-1; 9 nucleotides align to TRBD1. The J segment lost 6 bases and the V segment lost 3 bases, leaving 6 bases of the junction unmatched. The CDR3 is made up of 15 amino acids. CDR1 and CDR2 from the germline V gene are SGHNT and YENEEA.

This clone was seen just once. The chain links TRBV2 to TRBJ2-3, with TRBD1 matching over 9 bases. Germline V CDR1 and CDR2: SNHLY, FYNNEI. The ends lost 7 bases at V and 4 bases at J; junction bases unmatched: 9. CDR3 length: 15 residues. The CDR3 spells CASIQGAVIADTQYF. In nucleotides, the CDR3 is TGTGCCAGCATACAGGGGGCGGTGATCGCAGATACGCAGTATTTT. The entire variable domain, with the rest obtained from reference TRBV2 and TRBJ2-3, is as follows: EPEVTQTPSHQVTQMGQEVILRCVPISNHLYFYWYRQILGQKVEFLVSFYNNEISEKSEIFDDQFSVERPDGSNFTLKIRSTKLEDSAMYFCASIQGAVIADTQYFGPGTRLTVL.

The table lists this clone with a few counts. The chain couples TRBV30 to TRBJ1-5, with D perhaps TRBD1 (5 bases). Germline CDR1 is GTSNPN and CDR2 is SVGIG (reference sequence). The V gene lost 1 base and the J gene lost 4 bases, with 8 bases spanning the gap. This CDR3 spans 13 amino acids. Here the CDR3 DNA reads TGTGCCTGGAGTGCAGCAGGGAATCAGCCCCAGCATTTT. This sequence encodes CAWSAAGNQPQHF.

The CDR3 coding sequence is TGCGCCAGCAGCTCTGGACAGGGAAGTCACTATGGCTACACCTTC. Its protein is CASSSGQGSHYGYTF. The chain links TRBV5-1 to TRBJ1-2, with 8 bases identical to TRBD1. Germline V gene sequence: CDR1 SGHRS, CDR2 YFSETQ. This CDR3 is built from 15 residues. J was trimmed by 3 bases and V by 3 bases; bases with no gene match: 7.

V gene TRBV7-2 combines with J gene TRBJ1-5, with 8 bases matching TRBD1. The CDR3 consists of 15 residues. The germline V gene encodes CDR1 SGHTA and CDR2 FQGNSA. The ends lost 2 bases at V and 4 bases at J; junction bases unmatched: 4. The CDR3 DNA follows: TGTGCCAGCAGCTTAATGCAGGGGGCGAATCAGCCCCAGCATTTT. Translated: CASSLMQGANQPQHF.

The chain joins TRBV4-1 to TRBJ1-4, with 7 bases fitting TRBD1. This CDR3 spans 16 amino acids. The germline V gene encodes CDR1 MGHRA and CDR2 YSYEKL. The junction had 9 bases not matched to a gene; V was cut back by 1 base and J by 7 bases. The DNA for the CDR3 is TGCGCCAGCAGCCAAGCAATCGACAGGGTTCGTGAAAAACTGTTTTTT. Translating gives CASSQAIDRVREKLFF.

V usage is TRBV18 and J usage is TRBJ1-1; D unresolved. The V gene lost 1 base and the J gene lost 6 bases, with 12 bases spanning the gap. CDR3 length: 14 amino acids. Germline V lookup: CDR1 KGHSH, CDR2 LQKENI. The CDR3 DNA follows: TGTGCCAGCTCACCACGTTCCAGGATATCTGAAGCTTTCTTT. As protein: CASSPRSRISEAFF.

The CDR3: CASSEQGSYGYTF. The CDR3 bases are TGTGCCAGCAGCGAACAGGGGAGCTATGGCTACACCTTC. The chain is built from TRBV14 and TRBJ1-2, with 7 nucleotides matching TRBD1. This CDR3 has 13 amino acids. V lost 5 bases to trimming and J lost 4 bases; unmatched junction nucleotides: 4. Germline V gene lookup returns CDR1 SGHDN and CDR2 FVKESK. Full variable domain (outside the CDR3, taken from reference TRBV14 and TRBJ1-2): EAGVTQFPSHSVIEKGQTVTLRCDPISGHDNLYWYRRVMGKEIKFLLHFVKESKQDESGMPNNRFLAERTGGTYSTLKVQPAELEDSGVYFCASSEQGSYGYTFGSGTRLTVV.

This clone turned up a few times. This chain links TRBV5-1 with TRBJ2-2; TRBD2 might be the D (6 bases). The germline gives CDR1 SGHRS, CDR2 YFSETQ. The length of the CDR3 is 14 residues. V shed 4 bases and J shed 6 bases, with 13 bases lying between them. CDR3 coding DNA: TGCGCCAGCAGCGATGGGGGGATCCCCGGGGAGCTGTTTTTT. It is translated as CASSDGGIPGELFF.

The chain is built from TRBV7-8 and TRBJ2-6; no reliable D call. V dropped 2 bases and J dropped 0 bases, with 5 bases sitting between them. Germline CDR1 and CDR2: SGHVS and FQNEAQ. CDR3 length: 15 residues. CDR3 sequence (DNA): TGTGCCAGCAGCTTATCCCACTCTGGGGCCAACGTCCTGACTTTC. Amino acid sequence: CASSLSHSGANVLTF. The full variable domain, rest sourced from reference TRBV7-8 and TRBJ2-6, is GAGVSQSPRYKVAKRGQDVALRCDPISGHVSLFWYQQALGQGPEFLTYFQNEAQLDKSGLPSDRFFAERPEGSVSTLKIQRTQQEDSAVYLCASSLSHSGANVLTFGAGSRLTVL.

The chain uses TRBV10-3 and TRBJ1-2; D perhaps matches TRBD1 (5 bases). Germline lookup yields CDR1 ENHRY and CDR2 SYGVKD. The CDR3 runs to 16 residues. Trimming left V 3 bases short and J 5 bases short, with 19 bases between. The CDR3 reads CAISEPSGRAEYGYTF. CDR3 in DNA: TGTGCCATCAGTGAACCCTCGGGCAGGGCTGAATATGGCTACACCTTC.

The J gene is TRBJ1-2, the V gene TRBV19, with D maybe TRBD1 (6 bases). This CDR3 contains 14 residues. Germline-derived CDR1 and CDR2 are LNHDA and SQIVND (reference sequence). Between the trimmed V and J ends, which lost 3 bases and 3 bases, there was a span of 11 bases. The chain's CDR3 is CASSINRADYGYTF. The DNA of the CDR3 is TGTGCCAGTAGTATTAACAGGGCCGACTATGGCTACACCTTC.

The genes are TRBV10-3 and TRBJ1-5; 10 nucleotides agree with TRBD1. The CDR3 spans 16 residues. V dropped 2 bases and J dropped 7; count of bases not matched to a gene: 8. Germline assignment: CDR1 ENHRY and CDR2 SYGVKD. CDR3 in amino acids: CAISETRQGAGQPQHF. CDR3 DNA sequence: TGTGCCATCAGTGAGACCAGACAGGGGGCTGGACAGCCCCAGCATTTT.

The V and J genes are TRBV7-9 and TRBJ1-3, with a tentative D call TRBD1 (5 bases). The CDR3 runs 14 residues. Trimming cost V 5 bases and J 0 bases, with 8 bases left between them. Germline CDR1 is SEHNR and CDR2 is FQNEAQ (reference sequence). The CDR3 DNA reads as TGTGCCAGCAGCGCACAGGACTCTGGAAACACCATATATTTT. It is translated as CASSAQDSGNTIYF.

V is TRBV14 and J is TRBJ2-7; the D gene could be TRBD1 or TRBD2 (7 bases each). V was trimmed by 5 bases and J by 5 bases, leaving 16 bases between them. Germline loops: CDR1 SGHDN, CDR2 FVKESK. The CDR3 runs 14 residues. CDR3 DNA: TGTGCCAGCAGCAGGTGGGGAGGGGGCAACGAGCAGTACTTC. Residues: CASSRWGGGNEQYF.

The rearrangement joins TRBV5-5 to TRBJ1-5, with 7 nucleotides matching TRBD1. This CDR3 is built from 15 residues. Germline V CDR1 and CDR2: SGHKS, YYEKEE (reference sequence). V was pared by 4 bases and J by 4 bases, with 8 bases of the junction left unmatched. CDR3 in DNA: TGTGCCAGCAGCCCGGGACAGACTTCGAATCAGCCCCAGCATTTT. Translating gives CASSPGQTSNQPQHF.

This CDR3 is CASSGYRAGEQYF. DNA for the CDR3: TGTGCCAGCAGCGGATACAGGGCTGGCGAGCAGTACTTC. This chain joins TRBV7-2 and TRBJ2-7; D is perhaps TRBD1 (6 bases). Trimming shortened V by 5 bases and J by 6 bases, and 14 bases separated the two germline ends. The CDR3 extends over 13 amino acids. Germline-derived CDR1 and CDR2 are SGHTA and FQGNSA.

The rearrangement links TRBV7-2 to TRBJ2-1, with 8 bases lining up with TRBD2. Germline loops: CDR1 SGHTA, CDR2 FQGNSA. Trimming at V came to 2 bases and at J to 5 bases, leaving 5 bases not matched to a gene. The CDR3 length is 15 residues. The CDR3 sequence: CASSLQAGVHNEQFF. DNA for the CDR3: TGTGCCAGCAGCTTACAAGCGGGGGTTCACAATGAGCAGTTCTTC.

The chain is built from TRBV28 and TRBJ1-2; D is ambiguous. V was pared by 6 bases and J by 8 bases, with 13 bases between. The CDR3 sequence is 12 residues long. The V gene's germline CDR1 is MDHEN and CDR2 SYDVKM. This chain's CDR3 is CASSTPVGGYTF. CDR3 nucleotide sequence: TGTGCCAGCAGCACCCCTGTGGGAGGCTACACCTTC.

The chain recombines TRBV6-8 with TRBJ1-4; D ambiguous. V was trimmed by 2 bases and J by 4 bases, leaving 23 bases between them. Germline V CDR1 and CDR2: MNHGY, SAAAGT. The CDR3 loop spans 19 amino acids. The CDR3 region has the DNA TGTGCCAGCAGTTACCTCCGAAGGCCAGCGGGGAGGCATAATGAAAAACTGTTTTTT. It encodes CASSYLRRPAGRHNEKLFF.

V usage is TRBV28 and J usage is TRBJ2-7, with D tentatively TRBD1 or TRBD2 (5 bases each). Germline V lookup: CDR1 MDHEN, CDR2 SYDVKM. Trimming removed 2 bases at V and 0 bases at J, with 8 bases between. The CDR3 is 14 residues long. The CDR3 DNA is TGTGCCAGCAGTTTAGTGGGGGACTCCTACGAGCAGTACTTC. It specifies CASSLVGDSYEQYF.

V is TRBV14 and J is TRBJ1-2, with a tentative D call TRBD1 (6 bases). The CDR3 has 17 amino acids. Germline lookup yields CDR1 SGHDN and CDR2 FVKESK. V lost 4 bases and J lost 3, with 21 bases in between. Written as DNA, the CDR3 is TGTGCCAGCAGCCCAACATCCGGGGGCAGGAGGGACTATGGCTACACCTTC. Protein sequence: CASSPTSGGRRDYGYTF.

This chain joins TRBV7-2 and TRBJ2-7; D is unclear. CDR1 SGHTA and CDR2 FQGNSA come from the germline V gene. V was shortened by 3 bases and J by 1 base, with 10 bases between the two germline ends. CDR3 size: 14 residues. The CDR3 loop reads CASSFSGSSYEQYF. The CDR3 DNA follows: TGTGCCAGCAGCTTTAGTGGCAGTTCCTACGAGCAGTACTTC.